The T cell receptor (beta chain) under discussion was sequenced for a study of T cells in Graves' hyperthyroidism and ophthalmopathy. Researchers took RNA transcripts and amplified the TCR beta CDR3 regions from them. When the TCR CDR3 underwent first-round RT-PCR, the HTBI primer set was used. TCRdb re-analysed the multiplex PCR reads in MiXCR, keeping a single row per CDR3 protein. Of a few hundred thousand distinct CDR3 sequences listed, about 45% are singletons. The CDR3 spans 16 residues. Germline V CDR1 and CDR2: SGHRS, YFSETQ. The ends lost 4 bases at V and 5 bases at J; junction bases unmatched: 11. General observations from the study: Most thyroid clonotypes that were expanded above 0.001 also turned up in blood. Ophthalmopathy, as predicted by the model, came a median around 6 months after the prediction.

The sample holds many counts of this clonotype. Its antigen remains unidentified. The specimen sequenced was peripheral blood or thyroid tissue (not recorded which). This receptor was obtained from an adult woman with Graves' disease, either hyperthyroidism or ophthalmopathy (not recorded which). V is TRBV5-1 and J is TRBJ2-2; 7 bases are a match to TRBD1. The CDR3 sequence: CASSPIGTDRTGELFF. CDR3 in DNA: TGCGCCAGCAGCCCTATTGGGACAGATCGAACCGGGGAGCTGTTTTTT.